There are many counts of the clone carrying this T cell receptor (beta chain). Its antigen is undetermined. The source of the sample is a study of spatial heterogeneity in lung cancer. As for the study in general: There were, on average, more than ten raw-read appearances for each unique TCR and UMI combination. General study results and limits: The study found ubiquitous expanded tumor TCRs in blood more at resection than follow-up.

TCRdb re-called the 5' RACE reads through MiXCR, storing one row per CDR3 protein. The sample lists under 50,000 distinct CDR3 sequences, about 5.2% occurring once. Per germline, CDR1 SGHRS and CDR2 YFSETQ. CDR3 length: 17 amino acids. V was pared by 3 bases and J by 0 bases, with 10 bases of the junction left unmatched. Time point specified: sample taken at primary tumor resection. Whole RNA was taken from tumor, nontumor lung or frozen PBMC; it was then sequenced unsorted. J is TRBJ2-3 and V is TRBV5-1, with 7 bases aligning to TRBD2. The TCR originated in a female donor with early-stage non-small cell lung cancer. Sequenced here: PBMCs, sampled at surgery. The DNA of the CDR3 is TGCGCCAGCAGCTGGCCCATTGGCGGGGGAAGCACAGATACGCAGTATTTT. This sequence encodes CASSWPIGGGSTDTQYF.